These T cell receptor beta chains were read from a single sample in a study of identical twins. TCRdb fed the 5' RACE reads into MiXCR, producing one record per CDR3 protein. The sample includes some 1,700,000 distinct CDR3 sequences, around 29% of them seen just once. Sequencing input: cord blood. The receptors were gathered from a newborn girl in good health. CDR3s include the opening cysteine and the closing phenylalanine or tryptophan. The D gene is left open where the match is weak. A row's size may be missing; if present it is once, few, many or a size class.

CDR3 protein | clone size | D gene | V gene
CATSDPRVGGYTF | few | . | TRBV24-1
CSARGLAGGLSSYNEQFF | . | TRBD2 | TRBV20-1
CAWIVLYEQYF | . | . | TRBV30
CASSFPTGTVTSGSSYNEQFF | . | TRBD2 | TRBV12-3/TRBV12-4
CASSYTVRGNTEAFF | . | . | TRBV14
CSAPRLAGGSGNEQFF | . | TRBD2 | TRBV20-1
CATSDLSPNNEQYF | . | . | TRBV24-1
CASSELDYKQYF | . | . | TRBV10-1
CASSFNRATNEKLFF | . | . | TRBV7-2
CASSLKATYNEQFF | . | . | TRBV12-3/TRBV12-4
CASSLGWTGGTEAFF | . | TRBD1 | TRBV11-2
CSAENTDTQYF | few | . | TRBV20-1
CASSSFASLEVSQYF | . | . | TRBV7-2
CASSLSEDNEQYF | . | . | TRBV5-1
CSAKGQGGGNTIYF | . | TRBD1 | TRBV20-1
CSAQTGTANTGELFF | . | TRBD1 | TRBV20-1
CASSLGRVLHF | . | . | TRBV12-3/TRBV12-4
CAIRPGTGGEQFF | . | TRBD1 | TRBV10-3
CASSQGWTSGEETQFF | . | TRBD2 | TRBV3-1
CASTGGRTDTQYF | few | . | TRBV6-1
CASSWGQGVNIQYF | . | TRBD1 | TRBV11-2
CASSLVGTGKIWDNNEQYF | . | TRBD1 | TRBV5-1
CAISELTSGAYNEQFF | few | TRBD2 | TRBV10-3
CASGLVRLGQSLRGYTF | few | TRBD1 | TRBV12-5
CSARKRGGYEQYF | . | . | TRBV20-1